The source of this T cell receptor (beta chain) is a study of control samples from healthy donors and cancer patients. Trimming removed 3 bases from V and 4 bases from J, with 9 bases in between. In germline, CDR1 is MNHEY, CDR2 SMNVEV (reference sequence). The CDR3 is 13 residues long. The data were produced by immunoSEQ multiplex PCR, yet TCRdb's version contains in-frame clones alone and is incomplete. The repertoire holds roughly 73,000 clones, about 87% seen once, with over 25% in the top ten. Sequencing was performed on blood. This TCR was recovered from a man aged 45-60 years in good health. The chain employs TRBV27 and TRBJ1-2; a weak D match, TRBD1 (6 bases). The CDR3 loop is CASSFVQGYGYTF. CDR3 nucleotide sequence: TGTGCCAGCAGTTTTGTACAGGGCTATGGCTACACCTTC.